The TCR beta chain described here comes from a study of lymphopenia after photon versus proton radiotherapy. With respect to this clone: Its specificity is unknown.

Study-level findings and limits: A bigger post-nadir fall in TCR diversity correlated inversely with survival time in deceased patients.

Measured with immunoSEQ multiplex PCR; TCRdb has only the in-frame clones, and not every one. The sample lists 65,000 to 90,000 clones, 85% to 95% occurring once. The CDR3 runs 13 residues. Trimming took off 0 bases at V and 6 bases at J, with 9 bases between the two ends. Germline V lookup: CDR1 SGDLS, CDR2 YYNGEE. The source material was peripheral blood, sampled from a patient treated with photon-based radiotherapy. The chain couples TRBV9 to TRBJ1-2; a possible D gene is TRBD1 (6 bases). The receptor was isolated from a woman between 40 and 50 years old with cholangiocarcinoma. CDR3 bases: TGTGCCAGCAGCGTAGACAGGGCCCATGGCTACACCTTC. As protein: CASSVDRAHGYTF.